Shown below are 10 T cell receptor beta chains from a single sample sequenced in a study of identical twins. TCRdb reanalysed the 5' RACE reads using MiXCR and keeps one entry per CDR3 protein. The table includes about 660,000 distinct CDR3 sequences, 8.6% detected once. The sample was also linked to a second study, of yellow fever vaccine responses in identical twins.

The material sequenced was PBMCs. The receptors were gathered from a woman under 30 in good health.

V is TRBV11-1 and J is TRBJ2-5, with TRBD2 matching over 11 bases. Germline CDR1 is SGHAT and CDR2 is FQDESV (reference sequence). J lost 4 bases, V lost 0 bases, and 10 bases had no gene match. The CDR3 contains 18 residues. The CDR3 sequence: CASSLAPSGRSRLETQYF. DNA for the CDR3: TGTGCCAGCAGCTTAGCGCCTAGCGGGAGGTCTCGCCTAGAGACCCAGTACTTC.

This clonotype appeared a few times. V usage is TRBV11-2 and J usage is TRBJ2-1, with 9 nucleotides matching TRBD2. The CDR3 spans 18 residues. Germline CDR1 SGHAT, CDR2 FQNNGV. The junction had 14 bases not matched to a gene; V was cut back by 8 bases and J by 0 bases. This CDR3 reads CASAFVAGAASSYNEQFF. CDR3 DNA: TGTGCCAGCGCTTTTGTAGCGGGGGCGGCGAGCTCCTACAATGAGCAGTTCTTC.

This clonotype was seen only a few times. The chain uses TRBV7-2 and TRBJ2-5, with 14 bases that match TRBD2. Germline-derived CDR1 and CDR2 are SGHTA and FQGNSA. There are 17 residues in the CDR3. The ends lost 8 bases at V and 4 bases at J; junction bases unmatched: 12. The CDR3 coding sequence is TGTGCCAGCCGATCGACTAGCGGGGGGGCCCGAGGAGAGACCCAGTACTTC. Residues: CASRSTSGGARGETQYF.

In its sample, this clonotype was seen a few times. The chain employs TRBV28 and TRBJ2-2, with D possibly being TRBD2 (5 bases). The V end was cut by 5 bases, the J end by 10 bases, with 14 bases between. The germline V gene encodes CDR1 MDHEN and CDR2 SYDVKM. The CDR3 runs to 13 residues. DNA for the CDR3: TGTGCCAGCAGTCTTCCGGGGTGGGAGGAGCTGTTTTTT. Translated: CASSLPGWEELFF.

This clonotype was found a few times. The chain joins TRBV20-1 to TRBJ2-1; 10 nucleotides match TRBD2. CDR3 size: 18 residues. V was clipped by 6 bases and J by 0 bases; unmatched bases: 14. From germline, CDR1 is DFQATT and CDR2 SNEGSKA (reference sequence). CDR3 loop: CSAKGVAGGFRSYNEQFF. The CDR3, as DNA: TGCAGTGCGAAAGGAGTAGCGGGGGGTTTCCGCTCCTACAATGAGCAGTTCTTC.

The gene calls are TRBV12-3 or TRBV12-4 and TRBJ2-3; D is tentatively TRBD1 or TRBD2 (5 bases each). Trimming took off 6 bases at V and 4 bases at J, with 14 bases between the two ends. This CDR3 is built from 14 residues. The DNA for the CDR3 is TGTGCCAGCAGGGGCGGGTCGGGGCCAGATACGCAGTATTTT. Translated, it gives CASRGGSGPDTQYF.

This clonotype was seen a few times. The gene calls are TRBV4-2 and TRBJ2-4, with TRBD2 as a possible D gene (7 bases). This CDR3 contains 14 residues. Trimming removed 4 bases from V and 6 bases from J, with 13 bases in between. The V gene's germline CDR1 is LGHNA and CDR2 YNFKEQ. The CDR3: CASSPRGAANIQYF. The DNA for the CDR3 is TGTGCCAGCAGCCCCCGGGGGGCGGCAAACATTCAGTACTTC.

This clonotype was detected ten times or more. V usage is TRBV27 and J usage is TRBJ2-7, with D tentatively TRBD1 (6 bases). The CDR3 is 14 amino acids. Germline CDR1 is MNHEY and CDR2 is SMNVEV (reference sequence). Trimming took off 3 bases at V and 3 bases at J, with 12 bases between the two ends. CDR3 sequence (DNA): TGTGCCAGCAGTTTCTCAGGGGACGGCTACGAGCAGTACTTC. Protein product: CASSFSGDGYEQYF.

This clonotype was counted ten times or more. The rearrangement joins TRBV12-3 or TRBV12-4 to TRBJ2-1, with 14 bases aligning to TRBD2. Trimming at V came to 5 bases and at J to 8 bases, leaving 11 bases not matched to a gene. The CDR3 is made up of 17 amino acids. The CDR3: CASSQYTGTSGGYEQFF. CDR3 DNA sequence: TGTGCCAGCAGTCAGTACACCGGGACTAGCGGGGGATATGAGCAGTTCTTC.

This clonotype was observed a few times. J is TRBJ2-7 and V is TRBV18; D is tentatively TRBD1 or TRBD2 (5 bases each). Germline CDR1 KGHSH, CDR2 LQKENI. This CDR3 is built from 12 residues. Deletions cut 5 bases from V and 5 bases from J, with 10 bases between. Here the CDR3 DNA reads TGTGCCAGCTCAGAGGGACGGCACGAGCAGTACTTC. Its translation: CASSEGRHEQYF.